This T cell receptor (beta chain) was identified during a study of neurological immune-mediated disorders. As for the study in general: Of the approximately 34 patients who had multiple sclerosis, about 31 had the relapsing-remitting form and 3 had the secondary progressive form.

In its sample, this clonotype was seen many times. Its antigen is not identified. Every sequencing run produced over 200 million TCR-beta sequences that came from 15-18 subjects. TCRdb independently ran MiXCR on the 5' RACE reads; one entry per CDR3 protein. The data contain some 60,000 distinct CDR3 sequences, under 4.5% of them singletons. V trimming: 4 bases; J trimming: 3 bases; junction bases outside the gene matches: 6. Germline CDR1 DFQATT, CDR2 SNEGSKA (reference sequence). The CDR3 totals 15 residues. Study conclusions and caveats: HTLV-1-associated myelopathy had the most TCR clonal expansion, while multiple sclerosis had the least, a level that fell below healthy controls. Repertoires from 18 of 34 multiple sclerosis patients grouped phylogenetically into a related-CDR3 cluster, suggesting a possible signature.

Sequenced material: PBMCs. The rearrangement joins TRBV20-1 to TRBJ2-2; 9 bases map to TRBD2. The TCR comes from a woman in her twenties or thirties with multiple sclerosis. The CDR3 nucleotides are TGCAGTGCTACCTTAGCGGGAGAGCACACCGGGGAGCTGTTTTTT. This gives the protein CSATLAGEHTGELFF.